The 10 T cell receptor beta chains reported below all come from one sample, sequenced in a study of OX40 agonist ivuxolimab in advanced cancers. Here immunoSEQ multiplex PCR was the method, and the copy in TCRdb shows in-frame clones only, minus some. This sample has 30,000 to 40,000 clones, with more than 70% found just once. The source was CD4+ or CD8+ T cells sorted from blood, collected in a trial of the OX40 agonist ivuxolimab. All receptors come from an adult with an advanced solid tumor such as melanoma, head and neck, liver or kidney cancer.

J is TRBJ1-3 and V is TRBV27; D is uncertain. V was shortened by 3 bases and J by 4 bases, with 16 bases between the two germline ends. CDR1 and CDR2 (germline): MNHEY, SMNVEV (reference sequence). This CDR3 contains 16 residues. The CDR3 DNA sequence: TGTGCCAGCAGTTTTCTGGCGCCACCGGTCGGAAACACCATATATTTT. It codes for CASSFLAPPVGNTIYF.

The chain employs TRBV19 and TRBJ2-2, with 7 positions matching TRBD2. The CDR3 loop spans 15 amino acids. J gave up 4 bases and V 7 bases, and 9 bases lay outside the gene matches. Germline CDR1 LNHDA, CDR2 SQIVND (reference sequence). CDR3 DNA sequence: TGTGCCAGTACTGAAGCGGGGCCGACCACCGGGGAGCTGTTTTTT. Amino acid sequence: CASTEAGPTTGELFF.

This CDR3 reads CASTPGQGPSKTQYF. The CDR3 region has the DNA TGTGCCAGCACCCCGGGACAGGGGCCGTCGAAGACCCAGTACTTC. The chain is built from TRBV5-4 and TRBJ2-5; 10 nucleotides align to TRBD1. From germline, CDR1 is SGHNT and CDR2 YYREEE (reference sequence). Germline trimming cut 6 bases from V and 6 bases from J; bases unmatched to any gene: 11. The CDR3 runs 15 residues.

The chain has TRBV15 and TRBJ2-2; D is unresolved. The CDR3 runs 12 residues. The germline V gene has CDR1 LNHNV and CDR2 YYDKDF (reference sequence). V lost 0 bases and J 4 bases, leaving 0 bases between the germline ends. The CDR3 protein is CATSRDTGELFF. The CDR3 DNA reads TGTGCCACCAGCAGAGACACCGGGGAGCTGTTTTTT.

J is TRBJ1-1 and V is TRBV6-1; D not resolved. The V gene lost 4 bases and the J gene lost 2 bases, with 8 bases spanning the gap. CDR3 length: 13 amino acids. Per the germline V gene, CDR1 is MNHNS and CDR2 is SASEGT. For the CDR3, the DNA is TGTGCCAGCAGTGGACTAAGAAACACTGAAGCTTTCTTT. It codes for CASSGLRNTEAFF.

The V gene is TRBV11-3, the J gene TRBJ1-3, with a weak D call TRBD1 (5 bases). Germline values: CDR1 SGHNT, CDR2 YENEEA. The CDR3 covers 15 residues. With 1 base removed from V and 0 bases from J, the gap between germline ends came to 7 bases. CDR3 nucleotides: TGTGCCAGCAGCTTAGCAGGGCACTCTGGAAACACCATATATTTT. It codes for CASSLAGHSGNTIYF.

The chain is built from TRBV2 and TRBJ2-5; 12 nucleotides agree with TRBD2. V lost 6 bases and J lost 4; bases outside the gene matches: 6. From germline, CDR1 is SNHLY and CDR2 FYNNEI. The CDR3 length is 15 residues. The CDR3 DNA is TGTGCCAGCAGCCTCCTAGCGGGGGGGAGAGAGACCCAGTACTTC. Its protein is CASSLLAGGRETQYF.

CDR3 sequence reads: CASSPGTGLNYGYTF. CDR3 DNA: TGCGCCAGCAGCCCGGGGACAGGTCTTAACTATGGCTACACCTTC. V gene TRBV10-1 combines with J gene TRBJ1-2; the match to TRBD1 covers 8 bases. Trimming took 6 bases from V and 1 from J; bases not matched to a gene: 7. CDR1 is WNHNN and CDR2 is SYGVQD in the germline V gene (reference sequence). The CDR3 loop spans 15 amino acids.

The genes are TRBV9 and TRBJ2-3; TRBD1 matches at 7 bases. V lost 2 bases and J lost 2; bases outside the gene matches: 11. From germline, CDR1 is SGDLS and CDR2 YYNGEE. This CDR3 comprises 17 residues. CDR3 nucleotide sequence: TGTGCCAGCAGCGTCCCTCTGAAGGGGGCGGACACAGATACGCAGTATTTT. This sequence encodes CASSVPLKGADTDTQYF.

The chain has TRBV2 and TRBJ2-3; the D is unclear. V lost 7 bases and J 3 bases, leaving 5 bases between the germline ends. The CDR3 contains 11 residues. The germline CDR1 and CDR2 sequences are SNHLY and FYNNEI. The CDR3 region is CASMKTDTQYF. The CDR3 coding sequence is TGTGCCAGCATGAAGACAGATACGCAGTATTTT.